The 5 T cell receptor beta chains reported below all come from one sample, sequenced in a study of blood T cell repertoires in COVID-19. The protocol was immunoSEQ multiplex PCR, while the TCRdb copy is restricted to in-frame clones and leaves out a portion. This sample has about 130,000 clones, with roughly 85% found just once. Input material: peripheral blood. These receptors came from a woman older than 75 with COVID-19, enrolled during active disease.

The rearrangement joins TRBV9 to TRBJ2-3; 7 bases are shared with TRBD1. The CDR3 is made up of 14 amino acids. The junction had 3 bases not matched to a gene; V was cut back by 5 bases and J by 0 bases. Germline V gives CDR1 SGDLS, CDR2 YYNGEE. CDR3 in amino acids: CASSWTGSTDTQYF. CDR3 coding DNA: TGTGCCAGCAGTTGGACAGGCAGCACAGATACGCAGTATTTT.

For this clone: The identical CDR3 is also encoded by other nucleotide sequences in the sample. The V gene is TRBV5-1, the J gene TRBJ2-3, with 9 nucleotides matching TRBD1. V was pared by 3 bases and J by 0 bases, with 2 bases of the junction left unmatched. This CDR3 has 15 residues. CDR1 SGHRS and CDR2 YFSETQ come from the germline V gene. The CDR3 DNA is TGCGCCAGCAGCTGGGGACAGGGTAGCACAGATACGCAGTATTTT. This translates into CASSWGQGSTDTQYF.

This clone came up a few times. The gene calls are TRBV3-1 (or the pseudogene TRBV3-2) and TRBJ2-1; D uncertain. Germline CDR1 reads LGHDT; CDR2 reads YNNKEL (reference sequence). Trimming removed 2 bases from V and 4 bases from J, with 9 bases in between. The CDR3 is 14 amino acids. The CDR3 DNA reads as TGTGCCAGCAGCCAAAATATCGGTTACAATGAGCAGTTCTTC. It specifies CASSQNIGYNEQFF.

This clone was seen a handful of times. The V call is TRBV25-1, the J call TRBJ1-2; perhaps TRBD1 as D (5 bases). The CDR3 is 14 amino acids. Germline V gene lookup returns CDR1 MGHDK and CDR2 SYGVNS. Trimming pared 1 base from V and 4 bases from J, leaving 10 bases between. In DNA form, the CDR3 reads TGTGCCAGCAGTGAATTCGACAGACCCTATGGCTACACCTTC. Encoded protein: CASSEFDRPYGYTF.

The V and J genes are TRBV27 and TRBJ2-4; D is uncertain. The CDR3 sequence is 13 residues long. V lost 3 bases to trimming and J lost 8 bases, with 11 bases between them. Germline V CDR1 and CDR2: MNHEY, SMNVEV (reference sequence). The CDR3 sequence is CASSFARGDIQYF. DNA of the CDR3: TGTGCCAGCAGTTTCGCGAGAGGAGACATTCAGTACTTC.